Presented here are 9 T cell receptor beta chains from one specimen sequenced in a study of T cell repertoires in cytomegalovirus infection. In TCRdb, the reads were re-called with MiXCR into one record per CDR3 protein. The data hold approximately 500,000 distinct CDR3 sequences, with approximately 15% observed a single time. The sequenced material came from CD8+ T cells from PBMCs. The receptors were sampled from a human donor in good health (CMV status not recorded). Some clones in this sample may be carry-over from other donors' samples.

On this clonotype: Since a much larger clone is just one base distant, this may be a read error. J is TRBJ2-1 and V is TRBV6-1, with 7 bases fitting TRBD1. CDR3 length: 15 amino acids. The V and J ends lost 6 bases and 13 bases, in that order; junction bases with no gene match: 18. CDR1 is MNHNS and CDR2 is SASEGT in the germline V gene. CDR3 sequence: CASSVGTATGTVQFF. In DNA, the CDR3 is TGTGCCAGCAGCGTCGGGACAGCGACCGGAACCGTCCAGTTCTTC.

The CDR3 loop is CASSTGTSNTGELFF. CDR3 bases: TGCGCCAGCAGCACCGGGACTTCGAACACCGGGGAGCTGTTTTTT. The chain combines TRBV5-1 with TRBJ2-2; perhaps TRBD2 as D (6 bases). The CDR3 sequence is 15 residues long. Germline values: CDR1 SGHRS, CDR2 YFSETQ. Trimming stripped 4 bases from V and 0 bases from J, with 10 bases between.

This clonotype has a handful of counts. One base away lies a much larger clone, so this may be a sequencing read error. The V and J genes are TRBV13 and TRBJ2-7; either TRBD1 or TRBD2 may fit D (5 bases each). The CDR3 loop spans 12 amino acids. V was shortened by 4 bases and J by 5 bases, with 9 bases between the two germline ends. Germline V gene data show CDR1 as PRHDT and CDR2 as FYEKMQ (reference sequence). CDR3 protein: CASSSGAHEQYF. In DNA, the CDR3 is TGTGCCAGCAGCTCCGGGGCGCACGAGCAGTACTTC.

V and J are TRBV5-4 and TRBJ2-7; D call uncertain. Trimming took off 4 bases at V and 3 bases at J, with 11 bases between the two ends. The V gene's germline CDR1 is SGHNT and CDR2 YYREEE (reference sequence). This CDR3 has 13 amino acids. This CDR3 reads CASSPGSGYEQYF. CDR3 in DNA: TGTGCCAGCAGCCCCGGAAGTGGCTACGAGCAGTACTTC.

The chain carries TRBV27 and TRBJ2-1; the match to TRBD1 covers 10 bases. Germline CDR1 is MNHEY and CDR2 is SMNVEV (reference sequence). The ends lost 4 bases at V and 6 bases at J; junction bases unmatched: 3. The CDR3 runs to 14 residues. In DNA form, the CDR3 reads TGTGCCAGCAGTTACGGACAGGGGGGCAATGAGCAGTTCTTC. Protein sequence: CASSYGQGGNEQFF.

CDR3 sequence reads: CASSWQRLYEQYF. The CDR3 DNA reads TGTGCCAGCAGTTGGCAGAGACTCTACGAGCAGTACTTC. The chain employs TRBV28 and TRBJ2-7; D gene unclear. V was clipped by 4 bases and J by 3 bases, with 10 bases between them. The CDR3 covers 13 residues. The germline V gene has CDR1 MDHEN and CDR2 SYDVKM. The complete variable domain, with remaining parts taken from reference TRBV28 and TRBJ2-7, reads DVKVTQSSRYLVKRTGEKVFLECVQDMDHENMFWYRQDPGLGLRLIYFSYDVKMKEKGDIPEGYSVSREKKERFSLILESASTNQTSMYLCASSWQRLYEQYFGPGTRLTVT.

This clonotype showed up many times. The chain has TRBV12-3 or TRBV12-4 and TRBJ2-3; TRBD1 matches at 7 bases. The CDR3 loop spans 15 amino acids. The V gene end was trimmed by 5 bases and the J gene end by 0 bases; junction bases not matched to a gene: 5. CDR3: CASSGRDRSTDTQYF. The CDR3 DNA sequence: TGTGCCAGCAGTGGCCGGGACAGAAGCACAGATACGCAGTATTTT.

Concerning this clonotype: One end of the junction is discordant with germline, which a read error may explain. The rearrangement joins TRBV9 to TRBJ2-4; D remains ambiguous. CDR3 size: 16 residues. Germline V gene data show CDR1 as SGDLS and CDR2 as YYNGEE. CDR3 bases: TGTGCCAGCTGCGTAGACGGCGGCTTAGCCAAAAACATTCAGTACTTC. Translation: CASCVDGGLAKNIQYF.

This clonotype was counted at least ten times. The J gene is TRBJ2-3, the V gene TRBV12-3 or TRBV12-4; TRBD2 matches at 10 bases. This CDR3 contains 14 residues. Trimming at V came to 8 bases and at J to 2 bases, leaving 4 bases not matched to a gene. The CDR3: CASSSGGVTDTQYF. CDR3 coding DNA: TGTGCCAGCTCTAGCGGGGGAGTCACAGATACGCAGTATTTT.